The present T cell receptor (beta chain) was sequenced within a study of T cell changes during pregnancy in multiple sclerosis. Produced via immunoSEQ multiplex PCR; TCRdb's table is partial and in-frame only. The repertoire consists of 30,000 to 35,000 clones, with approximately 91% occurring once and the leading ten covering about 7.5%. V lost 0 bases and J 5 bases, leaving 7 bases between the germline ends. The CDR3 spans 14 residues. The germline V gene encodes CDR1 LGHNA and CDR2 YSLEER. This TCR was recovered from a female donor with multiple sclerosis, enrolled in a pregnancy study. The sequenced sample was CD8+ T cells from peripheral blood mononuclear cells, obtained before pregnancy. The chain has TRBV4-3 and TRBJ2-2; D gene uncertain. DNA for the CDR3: TGCGCCAGCAGCCAAGATATATTTACCGGGGAGCTGTTTTTT. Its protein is CASSQDIFTGELFF.